This T cell receptor beta chain was identified in a study of blood T cell repertoires in COVID-19. This study enrolled people aged roughly 18 to 90 from around 25 US geographic areas. The assay was immunoSEQ multiplex PCR, and TCRdb's table has in-frame clones only and misses some. The profile shows over 300,000 clones, around nine tenths of them singletons. CDR1 and CDR2 from the germline V gene are SGHRS and YFSETQ. The V gene end was trimmed by 4 bases and the J gene end by 10 bases; junction bases not matched to a gene: 9. This CDR3 contains 15 residues. The clonotype was recovered from a woman aged 40 to 50 who had recovered from COVID-19. This chain links TRBV5-1 with TRBJ1-6, with 9 bases identical to TRBD1. The sample was PBMCs or T cells enriched from blood (not recorded which). The CDR3: CASSPTDRGESPLHF. For the CDR3, the DNA is TGCGCCAGCAGCCCTACGGACAGGGGAGAATCACCCCTCCACTTT.